The following is a T cell receptor beta chain sequence with its context. This receptor's antigen is unknown. No quality values exist for individual bases; no much larger clone is one base distant. The time point label corresponds to: after dendritic cell vaccination, including at tumor progression/relapse. Selection of patients required sufficient residual fresh-frozen tumor tissue and over two years of available survival data. Molecular status otherwise varied across the glioblastoma patients, but none of them carried an isocitrate dehydrogenase mutation. PBMC were collected before vaccination, two weeks after the third vaccination, and at tumor progression when it occurred. The Qiagen DNeasy Blood extraction Kit was used to extract genomic DNA. The data were obtained in a study of glioma-infiltrating T cells after dendritic cell vaccination (dated by TCRdb to about 2016). Some background on the complete study: The cohort comprised approximately 15 glioblastoma patients from Phase I and II dendritic cell vaccination trials, 9 newly diagnosed and 6 with recurrent disease. Each patient was given three intradermal dendritic cell vaccine injections, spaced two weeks apart, in the arm below the axilla. Survival after dendritic cell vaccination was correlated with TCR sequencing metrics such as TIL content and the overlap between tumor and blood repertoires. Deep sequencing of TCR beta CDR3 regions was used to quantify tumor-infiltrating lymphocyte content and compare tumor and blood repertoires in dendritic cell-vaccinated glioblastoma patients. Patients received autologous tumor lysate-pulsed dendritic cell vaccination between about 2002 and 2013. The vaccine consisted of monocyte-derived dendritic cells cultured less than eight days with IL-4 and GM-CSF, then pulsed overnight with autologous tumor lysate.

TCRB CDR3 regions were amplified from approximately 2 ug genomic DNA, or all available DNA if less, using the immunoSEQ assay. For multiplex PCR, 60 forward primers for TCR V beta segments and 13 reverse primers for J beta segments were used. To estimate the number of reads per starting template, synthetic control templates were added to each sample at limiting dilution. The Illumina HiSeq System generated 87 bp sequencing reads. The authors' analysis ran thus. PCR and sequencing errors were removed by merging closely related sequences with a nearest neighbor algorithm. TCR overlap was measured as the percentage of unique tumor TCR beta sequences also present in the same patient's peripheral blood. Entries here come from immuneACCESS through TCRdb and include only in-frame sequences with V and J called. Some clones fail to appear in such tables; in the studies checked, an unresolved V gene covers under half of the shortfall, and the cause of the remainder is unknown. Clonal size and the V and J genes are those of that table, whereas D and trimming came from the DNA. Present in this sample are more than 55,000 clones, around 85% of which were seen just once. The biggest ten clones account for about 8.3% of the sample.

Here is what the overall study found, with its caveats: The response model built on TCR overlap across three groups was characterized as speculative, with prospective validation still needed. After dendritic cell vaccination, a higher estimated pretreatment TIL content predicted longer time to progression and longer overall survival. The cohort was small and heterogeneous, with few patients having full blood and tumor sets and even fewer initial-recurrent tumor pairs. TCR clonality showed no direct relationship with survival, which suggests that a diverse polyclonal response may be important.

The germline V gene supplies CDR1 SGDLS and CDR2 YYNGEE. Reading from cysteine to phenylalanine, the CDR3 counts 15 amino acids. Here the CDR3 DNA is all that survives: 45 bases in frame from base 1. V loses 6 bases at its end and J loses 1 base; junction bases beyond the gene matches: 5. The sequences come from blood, collected after dendritic cell vaccination. Recombination joined TRBV9 with TRBJ2-1, with 9 junctional bases fitting TRBD2. The TCR sequence derives from a human donor with glioblastoma. The CDR3 region: CASTSGGISYNEQFF. The DNA sequence is TGTGCCAGCACCAGCGGGGGGATATCCTACAATGAGCAGTTCTTC.